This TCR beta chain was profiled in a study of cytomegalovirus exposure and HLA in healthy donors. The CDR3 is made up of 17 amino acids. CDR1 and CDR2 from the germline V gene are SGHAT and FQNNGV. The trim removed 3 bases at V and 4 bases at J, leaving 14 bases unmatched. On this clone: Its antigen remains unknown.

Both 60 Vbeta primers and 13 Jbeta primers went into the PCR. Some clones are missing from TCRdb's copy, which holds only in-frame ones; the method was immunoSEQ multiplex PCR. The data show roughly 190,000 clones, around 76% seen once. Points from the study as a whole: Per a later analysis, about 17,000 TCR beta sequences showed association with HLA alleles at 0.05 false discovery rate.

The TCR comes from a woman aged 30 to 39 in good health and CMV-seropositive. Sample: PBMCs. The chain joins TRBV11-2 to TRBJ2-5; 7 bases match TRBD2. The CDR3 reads CASSFSAYGGIGETQYF. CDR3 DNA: TGTGCCAGCAGCTTTAGTGCTTACGGGGGGATCGGAGAGACCCAGTACTTC.